The 27 T cell receptor beta chains presented below share a single source sample, sequenced in a study of shared clonotypes between healthy human individuals. The naive CD8 population came from CD45RO-negative cells selected for CCR7, without terminally differentiated effector memory CD45RA+ cells. The assay was immunoSEQ multiplex PCR, and TCRdb's table has in-frame clones only and misses some. The repertoire consists of about 2.1 million clones, with approximately 92% occurring once and the leading ten covering about 1.7%. Sequencing was performed on naive CD8+ T cells from PBMCs. The source of these receptors is a young man in good health. Some clones in this sample may be carry-over from other donors' samples.

The chain employs TRBV13 and TRBJ1-1, with D perhaps TRBD1 (5 bases). Trimming stripped 4 bases from V and 2 bases from J, with 11 bases between. This CDR3 comprises 14 residues. Per the germline V gene, CDR1 is PRHDT and CDR2 is FYEKMQ (reference sequence). The chain's CDR3 is CASSWAGVNTEAFF. CDR3 DNA: TGTGCCAGCAGCTGGGCGGGGGTAAACACTGAAGCTTTCTTT.

Note on this clone: This may be a read error: a much more frequent sequence differs by one nucleotide. The same CDR3 is also encoded by other DNA sequences in this sample. Written as DNA, the CDR3 is TGTGCCAGCAGCTTGGTGGGTCAGCCCCAGCATTTT. Protein product: CASSLVGQPQHF. V is TRBV5-6 and J is TRBJ1-5; no clear D. The CDR3 covers 12 residues. V lost 0 bases, J lost 6 bases, and 4 bases lay in between. Germline V gives CDR1 SGHDT, CDR2 YYEEEE.

Regarding this clone: Other DNA sequences of this sample code for an identical CDR3. The J gene is TRBJ2-7, the V gene TRBV19, with TRBD1 identical over 7 bases. With V trimmed by 6 bases and J by 5 bases, 10 bases remained unmatched. The CDR3 has 14 amino acids. The V gene's germline CDR1 is LNHDA and CDR2 SQIVND (reference sequence). CDR3 bases: TGTGCCAGTAGACCTGACAGGGACCGCCACGAGCAGTACTTC. Translation: CASRPDRDRHEQYF.

For this clone: In the same sample, other DNA sequences code for this CDR3. The J gene is TRBJ2-2, the V gene TRBV6-5; 8 bases are a match to TRBD2. The CDR3 sequence is 14 residues long. The germline V gene encodes CDR1 MNHEY and CDR2 SVGAGI. V lost 2 bases to trimming and J lost 7 bases; unmatched junction nucleotides: 3. The CDR3 nucleotides are TGTGCCAGCAGTTACCGGGGGGGAAGCGGGGAGCTGTTTTTT. Protein: CASSYRGGSGELFF.

The chain recombines TRBV28 with TRBJ2-1; 14 positions match TRBD2. The CDR3 is 18 amino acids. Germline-derived CDR1 and CDR2 are MDHEN and SYDVKM. J was trimmed by 4 bases and V by 7 bases; bases with no gene match: 12. The chain's CDR3 is CASTVGLAGVEGYNEQFF. The CDR3 DNA reads as TGTGCCAGCACCGTGGGACTAGCGGGAGTCGAAGGATACAATGAGCAGTTCTTC.

The chain recombines TRBV4-2 with TRBJ1-2, with TRBD1 identical over 9 bases. Germline V CDR1 and CDR2: LGHNA, YNFKEQ. The CDR3 loop spans 14 amino acids. With 4 bases clipped from V and 7 bases from J, the junction kept 7 bases outside the gene matches. CDR3 protein: CASSPMGQGGGYTF. In nucleotides, the CDR3 is TGTGCCAGCAGCCCGATGGGACAGGGAGGTGGCTACACCTTC.

The rearrangement links TRBV20-1 to TRBJ2-1; the D gene is possibly TRBD1 (5 bases). Trimming pared 4 bases from V and 9 bases from J, leaving 10 bases between. Germline V gene sequence: CDR1 DFQATT, CDR2 SNEGSKA (reference sequence). This CDR3 contains 11 residues. The CDR3 loop reads CSAKKGIEQFF. CDR3 sequence (DNA): TGCAGTGCTAAGAAGGGGATTGAGCAGTTCTTC.

The chain recombines TRBV28 with TRBJ2-1, with TRBD2 matching over 11 bases. The CDR3 sequence is 17 residues long. V lost 5 bases and J lost 2; bases outside the gene matches: 8. The germline V gene has CDR1 MDHEN and CDR2 SYDVKM. This CDR3 is CASSRGASGRTYNEQFF. The CDR3 DNA reads as TGTGCCAGCAGTCGGGGGGCTAGCGGGAGGACCTACAATGAGCAGTTCTTC.

This sequence joins TRBV7-8 and TRBJ1-5, with TRBD1 matching over 7 bases. The ends lost 5 bases at V and 4 bases at J; junction bases unmatched: 8. From germline, CDR1 is SGHVS and CDR2 FQNEAQ. The CDR3 sequence is 15 residues long. This CDR3 reads CASSPGTVENQPQHF. The CDR3 bases are TGTGCCAGCAGCCCAGGGACAGTCGAAAATCAGCCCCAGCATTTT.

The chain joins TRBV11-2 to TRBJ2-1; 12 bases align to TRBD2. From germline, CDR1 is SGHAT and CDR2 FQNNGV. V was clipped by 6 bases and J by 6 bases; unmatched bases: 9. CDR3 length: 16 amino acids. CDR3 DNA: TGTGCCAGCAGACCGGGGGGACTAGCGGGTCTCAATGAGCAGTTCTTC. Translating it yields CASRPGGLAGLNEQFF.

The chain combines TRBV28 with TRBJ1-5; D is perhaps TRBD1 (6 bases). Germline V gene lookup returns CDR1 MDHEN and CDR2 SYDVKM. The length of the CDR3 is 16 residues. The ends were cut back, 5 bases at V and 4 bases at J, with 18 bases in the middle. CDR3: CASSLTLTGLNQPQHF. DNA of the CDR3: TGTGCCAGCAGTCTAACCCTGACAGGCCTAAATCAGCCCCAGCATTTT.

To note about this clone: Other DNA sequences in the sample encode the same CDR3. The gene calls are TRBV28 and TRBJ2-7, with a tentative D call TRBD2 (6 bases). CDR1 is MDHEN and CDR2 is SYDVKM in the germline V gene. The CDR3 spans 13 residues. V was cut by 3 bases and J by 1 base, with 7 bases left in between. The CDR3 sequence is CASSLTRSYEQYF. The DNA of the CDR3 is TGTGCCAGCAGTTTGACTAGATCCTACGAGCAGTACTTC.

This clone was detected only once. The chain has TRBV5-6 and TRBJ1-2, with 8 positions matching TRBD1. With 4 bases clipped from V and 6 bases from J, the junction kept 11 bases outside the gene matches. The CDR3 totals 15 residues. Per the germline V gene, CDR1 is SGHDT and CDR2 is YYEEEE. In nucleotides, the CDR3 is TGTGCCAGCAGCCCCGCTGGTTGGACAGGGAATGGCTACACCTTC. Translation gives CASSPAGWTGNGYTF. Filled out from reference TRBV5-6 and TRBJ1-2, the complete variable domain reads DAGVTQSPTHLIKTRGQQVTLRCSPKSGHDTVSWYQQALGQGPQFIFQYYEEEERQRGNFPDRFSGHQFPNYSSELNVNALLLGDSALYLCASSPAGWTGNGYTFGSGTRLTVV.

This chain links TRBV9 with TRBJ1-2; weak D call: TRBD1 (6 bases). The CDR3 totals 15 residues. CDR1 and CDR2 (germline): SGDLS, YYNGEE. V lost 3 bases to trimming and J lost 8 bases, with 20 bases between them. Here the CDR3 DNA reads TGTGCCAGCAGCGCCGACGGACAGAGTATCTGGGGCTACACCTTC. Its translation: CASSADGQSIWGYTF.

This CDR3 reads CASSLRHYNEQFF. The CDR3 DNA reads as TGTGCCAGTAGTCTACGCCACTACAATGAGCAGTTCTTC. The chain is built from TRBV19 and TRBJ2-1; D uncertain. V gave up 5 bases and J gave up 3 bases, with 8 bases separating them. Looked up from germline, CDR1 is LNHDA and CDR2 is SQIVND (reference sequence). CDR3 length equals 13 residues.

The chain carries TRBV11-2 and TRBJ2-2; TRBD2 might be the D (6 bases). The germline V gene has CDR1 SGHAT and CDR2 FQNNGV. The CDR3 extends over 17 amino acids. V was cut by 5 bases and J by 2 bases, with 18 bases left in between. The CDR3 nucleotides are TGTGCCAGCAGCCCGCATCCTTGGCGGGGCAACACCGGGGAGCTGTTTTTT. The encoded protein is CASSPHPWRGNTGELFF.

This chain joins TRBV27 and TRBJ2-5; D uncertain. V dropped 1 base and J dropped 5 bases, with 8 bases sitting between them. The CDR3 sequence is 13 residues long. CDR1 and CDR2 from the germline V gene are MNHEY and SMNVEV (reference sequence). The CDR3 DNA reads as TGTGCCAGCAGTTTATTCGTTAGGGAGACCCAGTACTTC. Translating it yields CASSLFVRETQYF.

This sequence joins TRBV7-9 and TRBJ2-1, with D possibly called TRBD1 or TRBD2 (5 bases each). Trimming removed 4 bases at V and 6 bases at J, with 10 bases between. The CDR3 contains 13 residues. Germline V gene sequence: CDR1 SEHNR, CDR2 FQNEAQ (reference sequence). The CDR3 protein is CASSSPGPNEQFF. DNA of the CDR3: TGTGCCAGCAGCTCCCCGGGACCCAATGAGCAGTTCTTC.

The chain links TRBV6-5 to TRBJ2-4; tentative D call: TRBD2 (5 bases). Trimming removed 0 bases at V and 4 bases at J, with 10 bases between. This CDR3 has 15 amino acids. Per germline, CDR1 MNHEY and CDR2 SVGAGI. CDR3 DNA: TGTGCCAGCAGTTACTCGAGGGTAGCAAAAAACATTCAGTACTTC. Encoded protein: CASSYSRVAKNIQYF.

The chain recombines TRBV19 with TRBJ2-6; D is ambiguous. The CDR3 contains 18 residues. V gave up 6 bases and J gave up 0 bases, with 18 bases separating them. Germline lookup yields CDR1 LNHDA and CDR2 SQIVND (reference sequence). The CDR3 DNA reads as TGTGCCAGTAGGCTGGGAAGAGGACGGATCTCTGGGGCCAACGTCCTGACTTTC. Its protein is CASRLGRGRISGANVLTF.

The chain is built from TRBV27 and TRBJ2-5, with 9 bases aligning to TRBD2. The germline V gene encodes CDR1 MNHEY and CDR2 SMNVEV (reference sequence). The V gene end was trimmed by 5 bases and the J gene end by 0 bases; junction bases not matched to a gene: 7. The CDR3 sequence is 16 residues long. In DNA, the CDR3 is TGTGCCAGCAGTCCCGGACTAGCGCCGTACCAAGAGACCCAGTACTTC. Amino acid sequence: CASSPGLAPYQETQYF.

This clone appeared a single time. The gene calls are TRBV7-9 and TRBJ2-5; D is undetermined. The CDR3 runs 12 residues. The V end lost 5 bases, the J end lost 0 bases, and 4 bases lay between the germline ends. From germline, CDR1 is SEHNR and CDR2 FQNEAQ (reference sequence). The CDR3 sequence: CASSQHQETQYF. The CDR3 DNA sequence: TGTGCCAGCAGCCAGCACCAAGAGACCCAGTACTTC.

The chain combines TRBV4-1 with TRBJ2-1; 9 bases are a match to TRBD1. Germline lookup yields CDR1 MGHRA and CDR2 YSYEKL. J was trimmed by 7 bases and V by 1 base; bases with no gene match: 11. The CDR3 totals 17 residues. For the CDR3, the DNA is TGCGCCAGCAGCCAAGGGGACCTAGGGACAGGGTATAATGAGCAGTTCTTC. It is translated as CASSQGDLGTGYNEQFF.

CDR3 sequence reads: CASSPYGGNQPQHF. The DNA for the CDR3 is TGTGCCAGCAGTCCGTACGGGGGCAATCAGCCCCAGCATTTT. The genes are TRBV28 and TRBJ1-5; unclear D gene. V was shortened by 5 bases and J by 2 bases, with 10 bases between the two germline ends. Germline V gives CDR1 MDHEN, CDR2 SYDVKM. This CDR3 has 14 residues.

V and J are TRBV29-1 and TRBJ1-1; D might be TRBD1 (5 bases). The CDR3 spans 12 residues. The germline V gene encodes CDR1 SQVTM and CDR2 ANQGSEA. Trimming took 4 bases from V and 4 from J, leaving 10 bases between them. CDR3 residues: CSVAQAFTEAFF. The CDR3 bases are TGCAGCGTTGCACAGGCATTCACTGAAGCTTTCTTT.

The V and J genes are TRBV7-9 and TRBJ2-1; 8 nucleotides agree with TRBD1. Germline assignment: CDR1 SEHNR and CDR2 FQNEAQ (reference sequence). The CDR3 has 16 amino acids. The junction had 14 bases not matched to a gene; V was cut back by 6 bases and J by 7 bases. The CDR3 nucleotides are TGTGCCAGCAGGACCACCCGGACAGGGAATCTAAATGAGCAGTTCTTC. Amino acids: CASRTTRTGNLNEQFF.

The chain uses TRBV28 and TRBJ2-7; D is perhaps TRBD1 (5 bases). The V and J ends lost 6 bases and 7 bases respectively, with 22 bases between them. The CDR3 is 15 residues long. Germline CDR1 and CDR2: MDHEN and SYDVKM. The CDR3 nucleotides read TGTGCCAGCAGCTCGACAGCGACCCACTTTGTTGAGCAGTACTTC. It yields the protein CASSSTATHFVEQYF.